Listed below are T cell receptor beta chains from one sample, sequenced in a study of T-cell memory formation after mild COVID-19. TCRdb reprocessed the 5' RACE reads via MiXCR and lists one record per CDR3 protein. The sample consists of just under 550,000 distinct CDR3 sequences, around 20% of them appearing once. The specimen sequenced was PBMCs or a T cell subset sorted from them (not recorded which). These receptors were taken from an adult woman who had mild COVID-19 (a few samples of this study predate the infection). Cell type and time point are not known. Both conserved end residues are part of each CDR3. Fields, in order: CDR3 protein, clone size, V gene. Clone size, where shown, is once, few, many, or a class for clones that have expanded.

CDR3: CASSVTNRGGYTF
size: few
V: TRBV9

CDR3: CASSLGTRGYTF
size: few
V: TRBV7-9

CDR3: CASSLWASYEQYF
size: many
V: TRBV5-5

CDR3: CASSYRVSHYGYTF
size: few
V: TRBV6-5

CDR3: CASSYQLAGGQETQYF
size: .
V: TRBV12-3/TRBV12-4

CDR3: CASSSEHRGGGELFF
size: .
V: TRBV5-1

CDR3: CASRYGTSVKETQYF
size: .
V: TRBV12-3/TRBV12-4

CDR3: CAWSVLGDEQYF
size: .
V: TRBV30

CDR3: CASPPGLSPQFF
size: few
V: TRBV27

CDR3: CASSPYLDRGYEQYF
size: few
V: TRBV25-1

CDR3: CASSQEGTSGRAFF
size: few
V: TRBV4-3

CDR3: CASSLTSYGGYNEQFF
size: few
V: TRBV7-3

CDR3: CASSQDSGYGYTF
size: few
V: TRBV4-3

CDR3: CASTNQGVVSGELFF
size: many
V: TRBV19

CDR3: CASSLPPGGRTGELFF
size: .
V: TRBV2